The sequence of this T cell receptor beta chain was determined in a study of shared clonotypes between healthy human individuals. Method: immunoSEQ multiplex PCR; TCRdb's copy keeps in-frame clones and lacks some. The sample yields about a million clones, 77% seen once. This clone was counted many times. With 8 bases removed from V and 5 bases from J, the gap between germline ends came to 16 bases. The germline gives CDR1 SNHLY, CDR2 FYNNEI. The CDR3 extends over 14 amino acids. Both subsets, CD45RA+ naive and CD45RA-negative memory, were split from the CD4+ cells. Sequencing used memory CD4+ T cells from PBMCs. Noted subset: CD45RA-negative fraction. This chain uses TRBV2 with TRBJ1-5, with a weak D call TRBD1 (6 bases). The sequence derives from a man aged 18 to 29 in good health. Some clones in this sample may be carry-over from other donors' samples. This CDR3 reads CASGGRIVDQPQHF. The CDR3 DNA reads TGTGCCAGCGGGGGGCGGATCGTCGATCAGCCCCAGCATTTT.